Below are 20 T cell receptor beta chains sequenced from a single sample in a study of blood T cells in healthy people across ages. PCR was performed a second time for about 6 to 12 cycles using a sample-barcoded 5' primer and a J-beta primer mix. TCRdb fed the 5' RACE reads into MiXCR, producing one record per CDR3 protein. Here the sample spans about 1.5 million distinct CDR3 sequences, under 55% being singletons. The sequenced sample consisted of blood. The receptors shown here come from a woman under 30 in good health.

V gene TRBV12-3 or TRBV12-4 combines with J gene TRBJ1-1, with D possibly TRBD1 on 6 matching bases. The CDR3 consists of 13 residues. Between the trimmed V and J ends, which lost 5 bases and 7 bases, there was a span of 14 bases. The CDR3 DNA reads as TGTGCCAGCAGTAGCCGGGGGCAACTTGAAGCTTTCTTT. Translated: CASSSRGQLEAFF.

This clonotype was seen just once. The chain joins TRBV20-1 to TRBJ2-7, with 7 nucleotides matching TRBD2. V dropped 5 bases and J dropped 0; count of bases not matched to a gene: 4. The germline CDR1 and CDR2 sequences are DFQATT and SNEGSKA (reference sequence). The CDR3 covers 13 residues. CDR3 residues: CSALAEDSYEQYF. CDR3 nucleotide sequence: TGCAGTGCTCTAGCGGAGGACTCCTACGAGCAGTACTTC.

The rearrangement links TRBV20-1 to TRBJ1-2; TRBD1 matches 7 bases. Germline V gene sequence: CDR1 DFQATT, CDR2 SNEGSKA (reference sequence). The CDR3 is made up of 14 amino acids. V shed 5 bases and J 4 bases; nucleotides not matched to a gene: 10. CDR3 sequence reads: CSAPTGRRGYGYTF. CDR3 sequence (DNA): TGCAGTGCTCCGACAGGGAGACGCGGCTATGGCTACACCTTC.

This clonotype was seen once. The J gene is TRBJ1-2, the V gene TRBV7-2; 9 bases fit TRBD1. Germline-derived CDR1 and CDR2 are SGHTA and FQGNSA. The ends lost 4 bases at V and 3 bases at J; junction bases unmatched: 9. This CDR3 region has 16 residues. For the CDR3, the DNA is TGTGCCAGCAGCTCAGCACAGGGGGCAGGGGACTATGGCTACACCTTC. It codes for CASSSAQGAGDYGYTF. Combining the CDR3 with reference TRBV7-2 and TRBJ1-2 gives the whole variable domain GAGVSQSPSNKVTEKGKDVELRCDPISGHTALYWYRQSLGQGLEFLIYFQGNSAPDKSGLPSDRFSAERTGGSVSTLTIQRTQQEDSAVYLCASSSAQGAGDYGYTFGSGTRLTVV.

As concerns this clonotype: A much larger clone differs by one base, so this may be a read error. DNA of the CDR3: TGTGCCAGCAGGCCAACTAATGAAAAACTGTTTTTT. As protein: CASRPTNEKLFF. The chain recombines TRBV28 with TRBJ1-4; D is undetermined. This CDR3 is built from 12 residues. Deletions cut 6 bases from V and 0 bases from J, with 2 bases between. From germline, CDR1 is MDHEN and CDR2 SYDVKM.

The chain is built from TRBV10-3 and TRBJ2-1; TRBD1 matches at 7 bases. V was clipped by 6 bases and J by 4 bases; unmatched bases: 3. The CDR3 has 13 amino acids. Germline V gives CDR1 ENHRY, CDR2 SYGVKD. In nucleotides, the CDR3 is TGTGCCATCAGACCGACAGGGTACAATGAGCAGTTCTTC. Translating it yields CAIRPTGYNEQFF.

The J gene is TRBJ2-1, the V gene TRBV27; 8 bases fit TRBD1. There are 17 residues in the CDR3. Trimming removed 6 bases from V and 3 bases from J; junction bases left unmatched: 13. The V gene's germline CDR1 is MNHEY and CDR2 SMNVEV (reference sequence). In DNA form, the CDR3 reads TGTGCCAGCAGCTTAGACAGGGGCGCCCTTAACTACAATGAGCAGTTCTTC. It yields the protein CASSLDRGALNYNEQFF.

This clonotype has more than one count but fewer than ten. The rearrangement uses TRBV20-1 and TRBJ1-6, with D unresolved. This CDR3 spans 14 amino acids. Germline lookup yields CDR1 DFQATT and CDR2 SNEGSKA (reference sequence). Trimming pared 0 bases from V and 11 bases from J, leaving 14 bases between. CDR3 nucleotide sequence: TGCAGTGCTAGAGATGGCGCGGCCGCAACACCCCTCCACTTT. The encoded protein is CSARDGAAATPLHF.

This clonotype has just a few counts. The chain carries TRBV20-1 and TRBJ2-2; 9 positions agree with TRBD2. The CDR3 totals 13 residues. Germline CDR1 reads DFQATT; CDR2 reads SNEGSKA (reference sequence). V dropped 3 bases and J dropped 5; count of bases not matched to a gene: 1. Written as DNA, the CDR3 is TGCAGTGCTAGGCTAGCGGGGACCGGGGAGCTGTTTTTT. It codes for CSARLAGTGELFF.

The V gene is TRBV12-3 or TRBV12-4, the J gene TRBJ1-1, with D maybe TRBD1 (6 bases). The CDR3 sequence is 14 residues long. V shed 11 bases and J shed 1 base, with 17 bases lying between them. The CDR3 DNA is TGTGCCTGCAACAAGGACAGCCCGAACACTGAAGCTTTCTTT. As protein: CACNKDSPNTEAFF.

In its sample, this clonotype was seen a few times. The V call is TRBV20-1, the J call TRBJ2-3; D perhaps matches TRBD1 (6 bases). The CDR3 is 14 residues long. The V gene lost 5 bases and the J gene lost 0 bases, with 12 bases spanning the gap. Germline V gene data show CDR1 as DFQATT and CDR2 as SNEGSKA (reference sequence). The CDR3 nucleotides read TGCAGTGCTTGGGACATCTCTAGCACAGATACGCAGTATTTT. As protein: CSAWDISSTDTQYF.

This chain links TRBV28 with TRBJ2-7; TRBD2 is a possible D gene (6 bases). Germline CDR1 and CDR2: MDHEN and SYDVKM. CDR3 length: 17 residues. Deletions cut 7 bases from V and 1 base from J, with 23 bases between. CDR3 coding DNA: TGTGCCAGCACCCAGCCCCCGGGAGCTAGGATTTCCTACGAGCAGTACTTC. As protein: CASTQPPGARISYEQYF.

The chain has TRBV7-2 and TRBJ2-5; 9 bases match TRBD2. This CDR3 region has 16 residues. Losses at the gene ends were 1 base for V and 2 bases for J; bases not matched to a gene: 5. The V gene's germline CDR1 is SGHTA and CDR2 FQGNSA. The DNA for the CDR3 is TGTGCCAGCAGCTTAGGTTCTAGCGGGAAGCAAGAGACCCAGTACTTC. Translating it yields CASSLGSSGKQETQYF.

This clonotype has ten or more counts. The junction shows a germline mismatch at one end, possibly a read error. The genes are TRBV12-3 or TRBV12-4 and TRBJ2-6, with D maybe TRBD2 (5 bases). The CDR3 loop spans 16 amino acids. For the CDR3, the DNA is TGTGCCAGCAGCTTAGTAGGACTCTCTGGGGCCAACGTCCTGACTTTC. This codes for CASSLVGLSGANVLTF.

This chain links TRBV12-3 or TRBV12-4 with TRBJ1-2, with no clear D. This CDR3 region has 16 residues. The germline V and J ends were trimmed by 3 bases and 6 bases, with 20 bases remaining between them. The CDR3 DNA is TGTGCCAGCAGTTTTCTTCCGGGATCTATCGAGGATGGCTACACCTTC. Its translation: CASSFLPGSIEDGYTF.

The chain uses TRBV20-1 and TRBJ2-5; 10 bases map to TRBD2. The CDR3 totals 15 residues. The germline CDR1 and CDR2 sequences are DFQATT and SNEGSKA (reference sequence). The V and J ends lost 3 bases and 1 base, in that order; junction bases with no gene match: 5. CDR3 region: CSARKIAGGQETQYF. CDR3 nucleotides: TGCAGTGCTAGGAAAATAGCGGGGGGCCAAGAGACCCAGTACTTC.

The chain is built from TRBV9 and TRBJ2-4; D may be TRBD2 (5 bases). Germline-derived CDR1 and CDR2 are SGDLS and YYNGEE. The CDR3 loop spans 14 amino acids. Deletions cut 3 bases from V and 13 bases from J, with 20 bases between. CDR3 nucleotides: TGTGCCAGCAGCGCCCGGGATAAGCTCTACGAACAGTACTTC. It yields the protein CASSARDKLYEQYF.

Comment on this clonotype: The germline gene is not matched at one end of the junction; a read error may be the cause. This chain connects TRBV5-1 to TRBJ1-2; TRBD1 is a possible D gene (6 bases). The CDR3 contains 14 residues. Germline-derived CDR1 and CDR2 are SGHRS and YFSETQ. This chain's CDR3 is CASSSGAANHGYTF. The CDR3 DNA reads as TGCGCCAGCAGCTCAGGGGCAGCTAACCATGGCTACACCTTC.

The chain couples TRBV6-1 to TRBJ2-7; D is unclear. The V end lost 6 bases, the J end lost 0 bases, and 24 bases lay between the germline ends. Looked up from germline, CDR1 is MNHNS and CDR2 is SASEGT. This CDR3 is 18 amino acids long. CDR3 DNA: TGTGCCAGCAGCTCGGACCTATATAGAGTCAACGGCTCCTACGAGCAGTACTTC. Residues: CASSSDLYRVNGSYEQYF.

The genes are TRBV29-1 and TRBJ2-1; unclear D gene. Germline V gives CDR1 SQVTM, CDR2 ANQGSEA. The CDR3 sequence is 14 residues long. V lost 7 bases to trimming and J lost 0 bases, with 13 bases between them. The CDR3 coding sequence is TGCAGCGGATACGGCGCTAGCTCCTACAATGAGCAGTTCTTC. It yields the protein CSGYGASSYNEQFF.